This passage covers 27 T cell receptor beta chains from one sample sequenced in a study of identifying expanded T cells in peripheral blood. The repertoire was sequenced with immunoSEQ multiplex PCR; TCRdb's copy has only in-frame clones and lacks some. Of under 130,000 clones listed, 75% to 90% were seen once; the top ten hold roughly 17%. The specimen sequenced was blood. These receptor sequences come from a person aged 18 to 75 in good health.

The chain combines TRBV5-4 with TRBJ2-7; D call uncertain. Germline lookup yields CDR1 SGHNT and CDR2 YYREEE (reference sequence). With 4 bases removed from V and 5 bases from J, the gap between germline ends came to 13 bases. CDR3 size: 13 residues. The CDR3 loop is CASSLEFRDEQYF. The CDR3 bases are TGTGCCAGCAGCCTTGAGTTCCGGGACGAGCAGTACTTC.

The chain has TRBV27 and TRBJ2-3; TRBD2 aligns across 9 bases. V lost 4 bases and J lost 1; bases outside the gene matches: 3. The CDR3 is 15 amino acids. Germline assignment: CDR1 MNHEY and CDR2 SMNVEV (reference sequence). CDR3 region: CASSWWTSGTDTQYF. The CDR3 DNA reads TGTGCCAGCAGTTGGTGGACTAGCGGCACAGATACGCAGTATTTT.

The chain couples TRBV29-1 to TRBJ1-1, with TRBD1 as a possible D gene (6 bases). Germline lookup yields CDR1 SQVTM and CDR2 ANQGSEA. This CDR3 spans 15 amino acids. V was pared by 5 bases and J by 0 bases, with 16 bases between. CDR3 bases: TGCAGCGTTCGACAGGCTTCAAGTCTGAACACTGAAGCTTTCTTT. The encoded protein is CSVRQASSLNTEAFF.

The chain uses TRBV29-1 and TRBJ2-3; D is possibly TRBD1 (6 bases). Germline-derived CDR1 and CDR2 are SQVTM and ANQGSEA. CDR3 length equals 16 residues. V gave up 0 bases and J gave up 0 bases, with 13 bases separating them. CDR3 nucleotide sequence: TGCAGCGTTGAAGAGCCGGGACACCTAAGCACAGATACGCAGTATTTT. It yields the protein CSVEEPGHLSTDTQYF.

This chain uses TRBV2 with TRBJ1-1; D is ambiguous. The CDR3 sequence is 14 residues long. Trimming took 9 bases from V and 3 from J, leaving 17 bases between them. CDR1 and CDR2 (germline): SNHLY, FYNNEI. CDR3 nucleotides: TGTGCCAGTAATCGGGGTGGTAGTGACACTGAAGCTTTCTTT. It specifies CASNRGGSDTEAFF.

As DNA, the CDR3 is TGCAGCGTTGCAGGGAAAGAGACCCAGTACTTC. Translated: CSVAGKETQYF. The V gene is TRBV29-1, the J gene TRBJ2-5; D might be TRBD1 (5 bases). The CDR3 sequence is 11 residues long. CDR1 is SQVTM and CDR2 is ANQGSEA in the germline V gene. V lost 4 bases and J lost 3, with 6 bases in between. Complete variable domain (other parts from reference TRBV29-1 and TRBJ2-5): SAVISQKPSRDICQRGTSLTIQCQVDSQVTMMFWYRQQPGQSLTLIATANQGSEATYESGFVIDKFPISRPNLTFSTLTVSNMSPEDSSIYLCSVAGKETQYFGPGTRLLVL.

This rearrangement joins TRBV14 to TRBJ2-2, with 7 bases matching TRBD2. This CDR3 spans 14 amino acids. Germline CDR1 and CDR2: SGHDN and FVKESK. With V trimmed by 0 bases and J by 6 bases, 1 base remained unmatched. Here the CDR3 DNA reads TGTGCCAGCAGCCAAGATAGCGGGCCCGGGGAGCTGTTTTTT. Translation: CASSQDSGPGELFF.

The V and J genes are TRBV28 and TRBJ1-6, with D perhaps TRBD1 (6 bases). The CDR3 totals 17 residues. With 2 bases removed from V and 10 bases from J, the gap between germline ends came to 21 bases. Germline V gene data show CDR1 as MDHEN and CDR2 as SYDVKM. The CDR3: CASSLEGGRGANSPLHF. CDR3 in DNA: TGTGCCAGCAGTTTAGAGGGAGGCAGGGGTGCAAACTCACCCCTCCACTTT.

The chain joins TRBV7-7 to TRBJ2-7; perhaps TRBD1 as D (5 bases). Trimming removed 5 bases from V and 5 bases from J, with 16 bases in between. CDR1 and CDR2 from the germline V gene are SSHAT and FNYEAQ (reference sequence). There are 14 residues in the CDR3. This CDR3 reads CASSPLLGANEQYF. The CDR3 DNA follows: TGTGCCAGCAGCCCGTTGTTAGGGGCCAACGAGCAGTACTTC.

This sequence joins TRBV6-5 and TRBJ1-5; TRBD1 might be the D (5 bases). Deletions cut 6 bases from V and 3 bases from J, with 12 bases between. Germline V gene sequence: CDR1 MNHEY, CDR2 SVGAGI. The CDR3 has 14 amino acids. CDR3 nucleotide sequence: TGTGCCAGCAGCGGGACGGAGACCAATCAGCCCCAGCATTTT. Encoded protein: CASSGTETNQPQHF.

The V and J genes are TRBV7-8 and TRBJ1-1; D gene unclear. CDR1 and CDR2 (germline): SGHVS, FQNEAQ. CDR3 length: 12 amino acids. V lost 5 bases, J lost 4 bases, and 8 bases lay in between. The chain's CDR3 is CASSPQLTEAFF. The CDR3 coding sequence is TGTGCCAGCAGCCCTCAGCTCACTGAAGCTTTCTTT.

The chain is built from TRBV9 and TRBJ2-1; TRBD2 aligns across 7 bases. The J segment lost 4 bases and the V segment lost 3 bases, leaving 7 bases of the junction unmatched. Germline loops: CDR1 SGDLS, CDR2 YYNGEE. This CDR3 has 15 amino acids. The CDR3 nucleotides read TGTGCCAGCAGCGAGAGCGGGGCCCAGTACAATGAGCAGTTCTTC. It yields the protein CASSESGAQYNEQFF.

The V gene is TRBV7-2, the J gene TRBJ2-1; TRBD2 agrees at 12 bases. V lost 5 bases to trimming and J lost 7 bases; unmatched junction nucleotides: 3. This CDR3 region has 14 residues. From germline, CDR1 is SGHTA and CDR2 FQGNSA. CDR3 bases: TGTGCCAGCAGCCCCCTAGCGGGGGGGAATGAGCAGTTCTTC. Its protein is CASSPLAGGNEQFF. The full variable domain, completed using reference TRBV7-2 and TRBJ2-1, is GAGVSQSPSNKVTEKGKDVELRCDPISGHTALYWYRQSLGQGLEFLIYFQGNSAPDKSGLPSDRFSAERTGGSVSTLTIQRTQQEDSAVYLCASSPLAGGNEQFFGPGTRLTVL.

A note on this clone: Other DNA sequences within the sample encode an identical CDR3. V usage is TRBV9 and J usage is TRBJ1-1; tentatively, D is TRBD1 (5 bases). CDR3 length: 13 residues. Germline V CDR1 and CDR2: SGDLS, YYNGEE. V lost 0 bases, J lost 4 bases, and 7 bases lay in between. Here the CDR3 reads CASSVGGSTEAFF. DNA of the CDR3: TGTGCCAGCAGCGTAGGGGGGTCCACTGAAGCTTTCTTT.

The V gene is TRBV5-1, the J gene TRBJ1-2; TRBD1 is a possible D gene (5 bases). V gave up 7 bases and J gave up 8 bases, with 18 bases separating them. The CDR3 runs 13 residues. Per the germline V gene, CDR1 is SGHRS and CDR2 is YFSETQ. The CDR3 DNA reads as TGCGCCAGCTCACCGGGAACGGGGGGAGGCTACACCTTC. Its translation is CASSPGTGGGYTF.

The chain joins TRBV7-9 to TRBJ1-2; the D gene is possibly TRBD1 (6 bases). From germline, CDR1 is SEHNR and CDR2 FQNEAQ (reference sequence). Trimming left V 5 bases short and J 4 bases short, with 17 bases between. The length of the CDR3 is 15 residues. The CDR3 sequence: CASSAEQGFSYGYTF. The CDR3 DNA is TGTGCCAGCAGCGCAGAACAGGGCTTTAGCTATGGCTACACCTTC.

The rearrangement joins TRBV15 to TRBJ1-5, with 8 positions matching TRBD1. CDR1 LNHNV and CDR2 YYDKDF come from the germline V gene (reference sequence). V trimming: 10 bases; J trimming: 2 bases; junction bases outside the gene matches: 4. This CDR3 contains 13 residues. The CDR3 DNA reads TGTGCCATCTCGGACAGGGGCAATCAGCCCCAGCATTTT. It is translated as CAISDRGNQPQHF.

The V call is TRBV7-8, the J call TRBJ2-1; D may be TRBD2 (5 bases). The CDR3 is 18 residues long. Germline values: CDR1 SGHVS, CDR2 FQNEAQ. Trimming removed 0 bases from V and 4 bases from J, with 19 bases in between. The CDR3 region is CASSLARVYPNVYNEQFF. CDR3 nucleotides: TGTGCCAGCAGCTTAGCGCGGGTCTACCCGAACGTGTACAATGAGCAGTTCTTC.

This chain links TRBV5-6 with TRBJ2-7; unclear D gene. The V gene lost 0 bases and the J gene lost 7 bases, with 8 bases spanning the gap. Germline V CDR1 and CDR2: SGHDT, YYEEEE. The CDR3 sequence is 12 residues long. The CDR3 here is CASSLDPVEQYF. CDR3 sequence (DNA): TGTGCCAGCAGCTTGGACCCTGTTGAGCAGTACTTC. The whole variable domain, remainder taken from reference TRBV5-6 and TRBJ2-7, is DAGVTQSPTHLIKTRGQQVTLRCSPKSGHDTVSWYQQALGQGPQFIFQYYEEEERQRGNFPDRFSGHQFPNYSSELNVNALLLGDSALYLCASSLDPVEQYFGPGTRLTVT.

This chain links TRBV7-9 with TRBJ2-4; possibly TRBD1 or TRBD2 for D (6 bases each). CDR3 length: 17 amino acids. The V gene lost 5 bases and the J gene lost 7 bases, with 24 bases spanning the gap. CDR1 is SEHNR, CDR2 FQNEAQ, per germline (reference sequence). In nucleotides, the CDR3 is TGTGCCAGCAGCCCCCGACCGTTACCGGGGGCGGAGAACATTCAGTACTTC. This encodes CASSPRPLPGAENIQYF. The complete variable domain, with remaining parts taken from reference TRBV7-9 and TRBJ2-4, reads DTGVSQNPRHKITKRGQNVTFRCDPISEHNRLYWYRQTLGQGPEFLTYFQNEAQLEKSRLLSDRFSAERPKGSFSTLEIQRTEQGDSAMYLCASSPRPLPGAENIQYFGAGTRLSVL.

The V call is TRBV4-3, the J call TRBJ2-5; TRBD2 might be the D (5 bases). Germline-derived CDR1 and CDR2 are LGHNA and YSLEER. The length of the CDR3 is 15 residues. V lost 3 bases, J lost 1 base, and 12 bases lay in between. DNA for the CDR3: TGCGCCAGCAGCCAGGGCGAGGGAGTCCAAGAGACCCAGTACTTC. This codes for CASSQGEGVQETQYF.

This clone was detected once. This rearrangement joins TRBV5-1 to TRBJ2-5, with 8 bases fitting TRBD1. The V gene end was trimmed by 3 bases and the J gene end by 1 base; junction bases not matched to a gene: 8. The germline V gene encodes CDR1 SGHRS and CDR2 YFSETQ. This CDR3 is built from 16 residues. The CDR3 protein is CASSSNPQGAQETQYF. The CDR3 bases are TGCGCCAGCAGCTCGAATCCCCAGGGGGCCCAAGAGACCCAGTACTTC.

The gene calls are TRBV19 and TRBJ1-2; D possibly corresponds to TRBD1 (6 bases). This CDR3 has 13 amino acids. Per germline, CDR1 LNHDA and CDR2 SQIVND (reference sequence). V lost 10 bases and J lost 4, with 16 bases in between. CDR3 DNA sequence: TGTGCCACCTCCCAGGGGCTCCGCTATGGCTACACCTTC. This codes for CATSQGLRYGYTF.

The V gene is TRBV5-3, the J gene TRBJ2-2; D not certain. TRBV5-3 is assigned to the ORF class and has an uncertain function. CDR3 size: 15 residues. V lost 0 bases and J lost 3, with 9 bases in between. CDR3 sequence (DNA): TGTGCCAGAAGCTTGGGGGCAGAATACACCGGGGAGCTGTTTTTT. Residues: CARSLGAEYTGELFF.

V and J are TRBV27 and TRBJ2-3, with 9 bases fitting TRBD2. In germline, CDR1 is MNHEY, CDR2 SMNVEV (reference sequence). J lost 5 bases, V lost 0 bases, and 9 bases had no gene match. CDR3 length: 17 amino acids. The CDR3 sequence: CASSLSGRGGRGDTQYF. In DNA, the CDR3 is TGTGCCAGCAGTTTATCAGGGCGGGGGGGCCGCGGAGATACGCAGTATTTT.

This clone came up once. This CDR3 is CSVEGDRAFYGYTF. The CDR3 bases are TGCAGCGTTGAAGGAGACAGGGCCTTCTATGGCTACACCTTC. This chain joins TRBV29-1 and TRBJ1-2; 7 nucleotides agree with TRBD1. Germline lookup yields CDR1 SQVTM and CDR2 ANQGSEA. This CDR3 contains 14 residues. V lost 1 base, J lost 4 bases, and 6 bases stayed unmatched.

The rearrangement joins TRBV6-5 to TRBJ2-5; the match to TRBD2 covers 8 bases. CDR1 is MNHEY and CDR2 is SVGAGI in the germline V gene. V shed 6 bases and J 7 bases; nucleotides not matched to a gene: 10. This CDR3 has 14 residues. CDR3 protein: CASSPRGGHGTQYF. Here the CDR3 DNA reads TGTGCCAGCAGCCCACGGGGGGGACACGGGACCCAGTACTTC.